A selection of T cell receptor beta chains follows, all from one sample in a study of T cell responses to AZD1222 COVID-19 vaccine. Data came from immunoSEQ multiplex PCR; TCRdb stores just in-frame clones and leaves some out. The sample consists of roughly 120,000 clones, about nine tenths of them appearing once. The sequencing here drew on peripheral blood, taken on day 0 of AZD1222 vaccination. Receptors originate from an adult in good health. The CDR3 runs from the conserved cysteine through the conserved F or W. A D gene is named only where the DNA matches it firmly. Size tells how often a clone was seen (once, few, many) or the class of an expanded clone, and some rows leave it out.

- | TRBJ1-3 | TRBV11-3 | few | TGTGCCAGCAGCTTAAATGAGGGAGACACCATATATTTT | CASSLNEGDTIYF
- | TRBJ2-1 | TRBV10-2 | - | TGCGCCAGCAGTGAAGGGAATGAGCAGTTCTTC | CASSEGNEQFF
- | TRBJ2-7 | TRBV18 | - | TGTGCCAGCTCACCCCCGACCTCCGCTTACGAGCAGTACTTC | CASSPPTSAYEQYF
- | TRBJ1-6 | TRBV3-1/TRBV3-2 | - | TGTGCCAGCAGCGCGAGTGGCTCCTATAATTCACCCCTCCACTTT | CASSASGSYNSPLHF
- | TRBJ1-3 | TRBV5-6 | - | TGTGCCAGCAGCGGACGGGACGCGTTCAATGGAAACACCATATATTTT | CASSGRDAFNGNTIYF
- | TRBJ2-3 | TRBV10-1 | - | TGCGCCAGCAGTAAGGGCTCAGCGGGCTCAGATACGCAGTATTTT | CASSKGSAGSDTQYF
- | TRBJ1-2 | TRBV28 | - | TGTGCCAGCAGTTTTAGGGGGGCCCGACCAGCTGGGGGAGGCTACACCTTC | CASSFRGARPAGGGYTF
- | TRBJ2-3 | TRBV4-3 | - | TGCGCCAGCAGCCAAGACTTTAACACAGATACGCAGTATTTT | CASSQDFNTDTQYF
TRBD1 | TRBJ1-3 | TRBV12-3/TRBV12-4 | once | TGTGCCAGCAGTCACAGGGGGGGAAACACCATATATTTT | CASSHRGGNTIYF
- | TRBJ2-7 | TRBV21-1 | few | TGTGCCAGCAGCAAAGAGACGCCCATCTCCTACGAGCAGTACTTC | CASSKETPISYEQYF
- | TRBJ1-5 | TRBV4-1 | once | TGCGCCAGCAGCCAAGCCTTAGTGGGCCAGCCCCAGCATTTT | CASSQALVGQPQHF
- | TRBJ1-2 | TRBV19 | - | TGTGCCAGTAGTTCAGGCTATGGCTACACCTTC | CASSSGYGYTF
- | TRBJ2-1 | TRBV19 | - | TGTGCCAGTAGTATTTGGAGCGCCTCCAATGAGCAGTTCTTC | CASSIWSASNEQFF
- | TRBJ2-2 | TRBV5-5 | once | TGTGCCAGCAGCTTGTCGGTCGTCACCGGGGAGCTGTTTTTT | CASSLSVVTGELFF
- | TRBJ1-5 | TRBV3-1/TRBV3-2 | - | TGTGCCAGCAGCCAAGGAGGTTTCGGCAATCAGCCCCAGCATTTT | CASSQGGFGNQPQHF
TRBD2 | TRBJ2-7 | TRBV5-6 | once | TGTGCCAGCAGCCCACCGGGGGGGGACTACGAGCAGTACTTC | CASSPPGGDYEQYF
- | TRBJ2-5 | TRBV6-2/TRBV6-3 | once | TGTGCCAGCAGTCTCGAGGGGTTAAGGGGCAAAGAGACCCAGTACTTC | CASSLEGLRGKETQYF
- | TRBJ1-6 | TRBV27 | - | TGTGCCAGCAGTTCGGGCAATGGCAATTCACCCCTCCACTTT | CASSSGNGNSPLHF
TRBD2 | TRBJ2-7 | TRBV18 | once | TGTGCCAGCTCAACCGGGACTAGCGGGTCGCTGGGAGAGCAGTACTTC | CASSTGTSGSLGEQYF
TRBD2 | TRBJ2-3 | TRBV5-1 | - | TGCGCCAGCAGCCTCGGGGGGGCCACAGATACGCAGTATTTT | CASSLGGATDTQYF
- | TRBJ1-4 | TRBV7-8 | - | TGTGCCAGCAGCTCCGGGGACACCCTGGAGTTAACTAATGAAAAACTGTTTTTT | CASSSGDTLELTNEKLFF
TRBD1 | TRBJ1-4 | TRBV6-5 | - | TGTGCCAGCAGTTGGGACAGGCTTAATGAAAAACTGTTTTTT | CASSWDRLNEKLFF
- | TRBJ2-3 | TRBV6-1 | - | TGTGCCAGCAGTGAATCGGCTGGGAGCACAGATACGCAGTATTTT | CASSESAGSTDTQYF
- | TRBJ2-7 | TRBV2 | - | TGTGCCAGCAGTGTTGGAGCGGCCTCCTACGAGCAGTACTTC | CASSVGAASYEQYF
- | TRBJ1-1 | TRBV6-5 | once | TGTGCCAGCAGGCTTACAGCGAACACTGAAGCTTTCTTT | CASRLTANTEAFF
TRBD2 | TRBJ2-1 | TRBV25-1 | - | TGTGCCAGCAGTGAATCAGGACTAGCGGGGGGATTCTACAATGAGCAGTTCTTC | CASSESGLAGGFYNEQFF
TRBD2 | TRBJ2-2 | TRBV4-3 | - | TGCGCCAGCAGCCCGGAGCGGGGGGGCCATAACACCGGGGAGCTGTTTTTT | CASSPERGGHNTGELFF
TRBD2 | TRBJ2-7 | TRBV30 | once | TGTGCCTGGATGGGACTAGCGGATTCCTACGAGCAGTACTTC | CAWMGLADSYEQYF
- | TRBJ1-1 | TRBV5-6 | - | TGTGCCAGCAGCCTATACAGGCGAACTGAAGCTTTCTTT | CASSLYRRTEAFF
TRBD1 | TRBJ1-5 | TRBV2 | - | TGTGCCAGCGGATTGACAGGGTTTTTTCAGCCCCAGCATTTT | CASGLTGFFQPQHF
- | TRBJ2-7 | TRBV6-1 | - | TGTGCCAGCAGTGAACGCCCGGGTTTATACGAGCAGTACTTC | CASSERPGLYEQYF
- | TRBJ2-7 | TRBV28 | - | TGTGCCAGCAGTTTAACGGTGAGAGAGCAGTACTTC | CASSLTVREQYF
TRBD2 | TRBJ2-7 | TRBV5-1 | - | TGCGCCAGCAGCTCGGGACTAGAACCCTACGAGCAGTACTTC | CASSSGLEPYEQYF
TRBD2 | TRBJ2-5 | TRBV10-3 | - | TGTGCCATCAGTGAGCCGGGACTAGCGGGGGCTCAAGAGACCCAGTACTTC | CAISEPGLAGAQETQYF
- | TRBJ1-3 | TRBV3-1/TRBV3-2 | - | TGTGCCAGCAGCCAACTCAGGGTGGGGAACACCATATATTTT | CASSQLRVGNTIYF
- | TRBJ1-5 | TRBV7-2 | - | TGTGCCAGCAGCTTACGACAGGACTTAAGGAATCAGCCCCAGCATTTT | CASSLRQDLRNQPQHF
TRBD1 | TRBJ1-1 | TRBV19 | - | TGTGCCAGTAGTATAAAGGGGACAGACACTGAAGCTTTCTTT | CASSIKGTDTEAFF
- | TRBJ2-7 | TRBV9 | - | TGTGCCAGCAGCGCTGCGGGTACTAGCTCCTACGAGCAGTACTTC | CASSAAGTSSYEQYF
- | TRBJ2-7 | TRBV6-2/TRBV6-3 | - | TGTGCCAGCAGTCAACTACAGATCAACGAGCAGTACTTC | CASSQLQINEQYF
- | TRBJ1-2 | TRBV6-5 | - | TGTGCCGCCTCTTTGGGCGAGCCCGAACTCTATGGCTACACCTTC | CAASLGEPELYGYTF
- | TRBJ1-3 | TRBV18 | few | TGTGCCAGCTCATCTCAGGGGTCGGGAAACACCATATATTTT | CASSSQGSGNTIYF